Described below is a single T cell receptor (beta chain) sequence and its context. What it binds is unknown. This entry is derived from a study of post-analysis software for immune sequencing data. Study background: Disease trajectories encompassed relapsing-remitting, secondary progressive and progressive-relapsing multiple sclerosis.

The library was made from cDNA and included unique molecular identifiers. TCRdb re-called the PCR reads with MiXCR, one entry per CDR3 protein. The data hold around 400,000 distinct CDR3 sequences, with 30% to 45% observed a single time. General study findings and limits: Normalized Chao1 diversity was significantly reduced in patients versus controls. Same-batch samples co-clustered strongly by F measure. Patients used a few TRBV segments, including TRBV5-6, TRBV5-1 and TRBV20-1, more often than controls.

Trimming pared 3 bases from V and 0 bases from J, leaving 15 bases between. CDR3 length: 17 amino acids. The V and J genes are TRBV12-3 or TRBV12-4 and TRBJ2-1, with D hard to call. The receptor was derived from a girl aged 5-17 years with multiple sclerosis. The sample was blood. CDR3 nucleotides: TGTGCCAGCAGTTTTTTTACCGGGTCGTTCTCCTACAATGAGCAGTTCTTC. Protein: CASSFFTGSFSYNEQFF.